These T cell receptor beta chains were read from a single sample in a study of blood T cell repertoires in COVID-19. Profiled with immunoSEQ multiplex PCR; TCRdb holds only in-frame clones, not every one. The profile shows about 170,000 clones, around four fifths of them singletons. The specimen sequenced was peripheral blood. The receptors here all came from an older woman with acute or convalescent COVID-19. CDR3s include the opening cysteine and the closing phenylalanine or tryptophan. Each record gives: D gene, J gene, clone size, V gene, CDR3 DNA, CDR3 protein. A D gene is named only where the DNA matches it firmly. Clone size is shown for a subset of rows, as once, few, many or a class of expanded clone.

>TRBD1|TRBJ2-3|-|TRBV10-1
TGCGCCAGCAGTGAGTACAGGGGGCTAACAGATACGCAGTATTTT
CASSEYRGLTDTQYF
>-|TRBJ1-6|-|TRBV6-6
TGTGCCAGCAGTCAGCAGGGAAGGGATTCACCCCTCCACTTT
CASSQQGRDSPLHF
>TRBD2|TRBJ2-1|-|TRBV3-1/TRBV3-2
TGTGCCAGCAGTCTTAGCGGGGGCCAGCAGTTCTTC
CASSLSGGQQFF
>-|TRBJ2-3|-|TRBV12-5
TGTGCTAGTGGTTTGGACAGCAGCTATACGCAGTATTTT
CASGLDSSYTQYF
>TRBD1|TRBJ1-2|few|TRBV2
TGTGCCAGCAGTGGAAGACAGGGGGCTAACTATGGCTACACCTTC
CASSGRQGANYGYTF
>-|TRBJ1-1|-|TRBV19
TGTGCCAGTAGTCCACGGGACACCGGCCGGTTGAACACTGAAGCTTTCTTT
CASSPRDTGRLNTEAFF
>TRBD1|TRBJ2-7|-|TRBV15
TGTGCCACCAGCGACAGGGGTCCGAGCTCCTACGAGCAGTACTTC
CATSDRGPSSYEQYF
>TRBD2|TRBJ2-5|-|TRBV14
TGTGCCAGCAGCCAATTTCGGGGGGTCGTGGAGACCCAGTACTTC
CASSQFRGVVETQYF
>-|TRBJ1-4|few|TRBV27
TGTGCCAGCAGGCCGACAGACTCTAATGAAAAACTGTTTTTT
CASRPTDSNEKLFF
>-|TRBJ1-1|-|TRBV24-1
TGTGCCACCAGTGATTTACCGACTCCCCCTGGGGAAGCTTTCTTT
CATSDLPTPPGEAFF
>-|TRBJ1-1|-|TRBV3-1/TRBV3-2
TGTGCCAGCAGCCAAGATAACAGGGCTGGCACTGAAGCTTTCTTT
CASSQDNRAGTEAFF
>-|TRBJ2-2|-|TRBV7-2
TGTGCCAGCAGCAGAGAGCACACCGGGGAGCTGTTTTTT
CASSREHTGELFF
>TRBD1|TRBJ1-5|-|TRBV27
TGTGCCAGCAGTTTAGCTACAGGGGGCAACCAGCCCCAGCATTTT
CASSLATGGNQPQHF
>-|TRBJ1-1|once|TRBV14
TGTGCCAGCAGCCCCATTGGACAGATTGAAGCTTTCTTT
CASSPIGQIEAFF
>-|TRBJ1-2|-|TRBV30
TGTGCCTGGAACTTGGAGGGCCACTATGGCTACACCTTC
CAWNLEGHYGYTF
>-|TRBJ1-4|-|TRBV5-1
TGCGCCAGCAGCTTGGCAGGGCCTCCAACTAATGAAAAACTGTTTTTT
CASSLAGPPTNEKLFF
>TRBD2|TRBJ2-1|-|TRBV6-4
TGTGCCAGCAGTGACATGGCGGGGGGGCCTTACAATGAGCAGTTCTTC
CASSDMAGGPYNEQFF